This passage covers 13 T cell receptor beta chains from one sample sequenced in a study of a mutant IDH1 vaccine in newly diagnosed glioma. The assay was immunoSEQ multiplex PCR, and TCRdb's table has in-frame clones only and misses some. Of tens of thousands of clones detected, around three quarters appear once; the ten largest clones hold 1.8%. Time point of the sample: baseline, week 1 (first vaccination visit). Documented treatment: pre-vaccination baseline after standard-of-care therapy. The specimen was PBMCs, collected from a glioma patient treated with radiotherapy, temozolomide or both. The receptor set was obtained from a woman in her forties with glioma.

This clone was observed a few times. The chain combines TRBV7-8 with TRBJ2-5, with D possibly TRBD2 on 5 matching bases. Germline CDR1 reads SGHVS; CDR2 reads FQNEAQ. The V end lost 5 bases, the J end lost 0 bases, and 19 bases lay between the germline ends. The CDR3 loop spans 17 amino acids. The CDR3 DNA is TGTGCCAGCAGCCGACACCTGGAGGTCGGGAACCAAGAGACCCAGTACTTC. Protein: CASSRHLEVGNQETQYF. The full variable domain, with the rest looked up from reference TRBV7-8 and TRBJ2-5, is GAGVSQSPRYKVAKRGQDVALRCDPISGHVSLFWYQQALGQGPEFLTYFQNEAQLDKSGLPSDRFFAERPEGSVSTLKIQRTQQEDSAVYLCASSRHLEVGNQETQYFGPGTRLLVL.

A word on this clone: Because the CDR3's place on the DNA is in doubt, the DNA is left out and the CDR3 is given as listed by TCRdb. This chain uses TRBV11-2 with TRBJ2-6; the table's D call of TRBD1 was not tested on the DNA. The germline CDR1 and CDR2 sequences are SGHAT and FQNNGV. The CDR3 is made up of 19 amino acids, end residues included. This chain's CDR3 is CASSLGFLAGGSGANVLTF.

The CDR3 reads CASSGGEAGANVLTF. In nucleotides, the CDR3 is TGCGCCAGCAGCGGGGGGGAAGCGGGGGCCAACGTCCTGACTTTC. The chain employs TRBV5-1 and TRBJ2-6, with TRBD2 identical over 7 bases. The J segment lost 4 bases and the V segment lost 4 bases, leaving 5 bases of the junction unmatched. CDR1 and CDR2 (germline): SGHRS, YFSETQ. CDR3 length equals 15 residues. The variable domain in full, completed from reference TRBV5-1 and TRBJ2-6, reads KAGVTQTPRYLIKTRGQQVTLSCSPISGHRSVSWYQQTPGQGLQFLFEYFSETQRNKGNFPGRFSGRQFSNSRSEMNVSTLELGDSALYLCASSGGEAGANVLTFGAGSRLTVL.

The gene calls are TRBV7-8 and TRBJ1-6, with D maybe TRBD1 (6 bases). V was clipped by 5 bases and J by 2 bases, with 16 bases between them. Looked up from germline, CDR1 is SGHVS and CDR2 is FQNEAQ. The CDR3 sequence is 17 residues long. CDR3: CASSGQQGRAYNSPLHF. The CDR3 DNA follows: TGTGCCAGCAGCGGTCAACAGGGAAGGGCCTATAATTCACCCCTCCACTTT.

V usage is TRBV4-2 and J usage is TRBJ1-6, with no clear D. Per the germline V gene, CDR1 is LGHNA and CDR2 is YNFKEQ. Trimming stripped 0 bases from V and 10 bases from J, with 16 bases between. The CDR3 runs to 16 residues. The CDR3: CASSQDIQRKGSPLHF. Written as DNA, the CDR3 is TGTGCCAGCAGCCAAGATATCCAGAGAAAAGGGTCACCCCTCCACTTT.

By sample fraction, this clone is medium-sized (0.01 to 0.1%). This chain joins TRBV7-9 and TRBJ1-3; D gene unclear. V shed 1 base and J shed 0 bases, with 19 bases lying between them. This CDR3 has 19 amino acids. Germline loops: CDR1 SEHNR, CDR2 FQNEAQ (reference sequence). DNA for the CDR3: TGTGCCAGCAGCTTAGGATTCCCCAGTCCCATGGGCTCTGGAAACACCATATATTTT. Amino acids: CASSLGFPSPMGSGNTIYF.

This rearrangement joins TRBV11-3 to TRBJ1-2, with 9 nucleotides matching TRBD1. The CDR3 has 13 residues. Germline V gives CDR1 SGHNT, CDR2 YENEEA. After removal of 4 bases from V and 4 bases from J, the junction contained 1 base not matched to a gene. The CDR3 coding sequence is TGTGCCAGCAGCTCGACAGGGGGCTATGGCTACACCTTC. As protein: CASSSTGGYGYTF. Full variable domain (remainder filled in from reference TRBV11-3 and TRBJ1-2): EAGVVQSPRYKIIEKKQPVAFWCNPISGHNTLYWYLQNLGQGPELLIRYENEEAVDDSQLPKDRFSAERLKGVDSTLKIQPAELGDSAVYLCASSSTGGYGYTFGSGTRLTVV.

In DNA, the CDR3 is TGTGCCAGCAGTTACTTTGGGGGGCGAAGTGTCACTGAAGCTTTCTTT. Protein: CASSYFGGRSVTEAFF. The rearrangement joins TRBV6-5 to TRBJ1-1; TRBD1 is a possible D gene (6 bases). The germline V gene encodes CDR1 MNHEY and CDR2 SVGAGI. Deletions cut 1 base from V and 4 bases from J, with 16 bases between. This CDR3 is 16 amino acids long.

This clone showed up just a few times. The rearrangement links TRBV7-9 to TRBJ1-1, with TRBD1 matching over 8 bases. V lost 2 bases to trimming and J lost 3 bases; unmatched junction nucleotides: 8. The germline gives CDR1 SEHNR, CDR2 FQNEAQ (reference sequence). CDR3 size: 16 residues. The CDR3 nucleotides are TGTGCCAGCAGCTTAACCCAGGGGGCATCGTACACTGAAGCTTTCTTT. Residues: CASSLTQGASYTEAFF.

The CDR3: CASRPNRTGWNSNQPQHF. In DNA, the CDR3 is TGCGCCAGCAGGCCTAACCGGACCGGATGGAATAGCAATCAGCCCCAGCATTTT. The chain employs TRBV5-1 and TRBJ1-5; D gene unclear. V shed 5 bases and J shed 0 bases, with 21 bases lying between them. Germline CDR1 is SGHRS and CDR2 is YFSETQ. This CDR3 is built from 18 residues. Full variable domain (rest looked up from reference TRBV5-1 and TRBJ1-5): KAGVTQTPRYLIKTRGQQVTLSCSPISGHRSVSWYQQTPGQGLQFLFEYFSETQRNKGNFPGRFSGRQFSNSRSEMNVSTLELGDSALYLCASRPNRTGWNSNQPQHFGDGTRLSIL.

The chain joins TRBV6-5 to TRBJ1-1; D is uncertain. The CDR3 loop spans 13 amino acids. Per the germline V gene, CDR1 is MNHEY and CDR2 is SVGAGI. V was trimmed by 6 bases and J by 0 bases, leaving 8 bases between them. CDR3 residues: CASSPLLNTEAFF. Written as DNA, the CDR3 is TGTGCCAGCAGCCCCCTATTGAACACTGAAGCTTTCTTT.

The V call is TRBV30, the J call TRBJ1-2, with TRBD1 as a possible D gene (5 bases). The V and J ends lost 2 bases and 8 bases respectively, with 12 bases between them. The length of the CDR3 is 12 residues. Germline V lookup: CDR1 GTSNPN, CDR2 SVGIG (reference sequence). The CDR3 reads CAWSPAGSGYTF. The CDR3, as DNA: TGTGCCTGGAGTCCTGCAGGGAGCGGCTACACCTTC.

This chain uses TRBV5-1 with TRBJ2-3, with 8 bases aligning to TRBD2. Germline V gene lookup returns CDR1 SGHRS and CDR2 YFSETQ. This CDR3 is built from 16 residues. Losses at the gene ends were 3 bases for V and 6 bases for J; bases not matched to a gene: 12. Here the CDR3 DNA reads TGCGCCAGCAGCTCGACTAGCGTCAAGGCCGTGGATACGCAGTATTTT. Its protein product is CASSSTSVKAVDTQYF.